This T cell receptor (beta chain) was sequenced for a study of beta chain features in type 1 diabetes. Across the study: Age, gender and cell yields were similar between patients and healthy donors.

cDNA synthesis used the whole RNA isolate, giving expressed TCRB sequences. Assay used: immunoSEQ multiplex PCR; TCRdb lists only in-frame clones, some missing. The sample lists almost 350,000 clones; around 20% were seen once. This clone was recorded a few times. The sequenced material came from naive CD4+ T cells from blood. This receptor was taken from a woman aged 18-29 years in good health.

CDR3 residues: CAWSVGVNTEAFF. DNA of the CDR3: TGTGCCTGGAGTGTCGGGGTGAACACTGAAGCTTTCTTT. V is TRBV30 and J is TRBJ1-1; no clear D. Germline V gene data show CDR1 as GTSNPN and CDR2 as SVGIG (reference sequence). This CDR3 has 13 amino acids. Trimming stripped 0 bases from V and 0 bases from J, with 5 bases between. The full variable domain, completed using reference TRBV30 and TRBJ1-1, is SQTIHQWPATLVQPVGSPLSLECTVEGTSNPNLYWYRQAAGRGLQLLFYSVGIGQISSEVPQNLSASRPQDRQFILSSKKLLLSDSGFYLCAWSVGVNTEAFFGQGTRLTVV.